A single sample gave rise to the 19 T cell receptor beta chains below, sequenced in a study of blood T cell repertoires in COVID-19. Here immunoSEQ multiplex PCR was the method, and the copy in TCRdb shows in-frame clones only, minus some. Found here are roughly 100,000 clones, approximately 78% of them singletons; the top ten hold around 9.8%. The sequenced material came from peripheral blood. These receptors were collected from a man in his sixties with active or convalescent COVID-19.

This clone was observed once. V usage is TRBV29-1 and J usage is TRBJ1-1; 8 bases align to TRBD1. V shed 6 bases, J shed 6 bases, and the junction held 12 bases outside the gene matches. The CDR3 covers 14 residues. From germline, CDR1 is SQVTM and CDR2 ANQGSEA. The chain's CDR3 is CSVMGAGGVSEAFF. In nucleotides, the CDR3 is TGCAGCGTCATGGGGGCAGGGGGCGTCTCTGAAGCTTTCTTT.

This clone has more than one count but fewer than ten. The chain joins TRBV4-1 to TRBJ1-4; 7 bases are shared with TRBD1. The CDR3 extends over 15 amino acids. Germline CDR1 reads MGHRA; CDR2 reads YSYEKL. V shed 2 bases and J 2 bases; nucleotides not matched to a gene: 2. The chain's CDR3 is CASSQHRGTNEKLFF. The DNA for the CDR3 is TGCGCCAGCAGCCAACACAGGGGCACTAATGAAAAACTGTTTTTT.

This chain links TRBV7-2 with TRBJ2-7, with 10 bases matching TRBD2. Germline V gives CDR1 SGHTA, CDR2 FQGNSA. J was trimmed by 0 bases and V by 5 bases; bases with no gene match: 7. The CDR3 contains 16 residues. CDR3 bases: TGTGCCAGCAGCCCCGCGGGACTAGCGCCCTCCTACGAGCAGTACTTC. Protein product: CASSPAGLAPSYEQYF.

The chain recombines TRBV27 with TRBJ2-5; 8 bases match TRBD1. Germline CDR1 and CDR2: MNHEY and SMNVEV (reference sequence). There are 16 residues in the CDR3. Trimming took 5 bases from V and 1 from J; bases not matched to a gene: 9. CDR3 sequence (DNA): TGTGCCAGCAGTGACCGGGACAGGAGTCTCCAAGAGACCCAGTACTTC. Translation: CASSDRDRSLQETQYF.

This clone has more than one count but fewer than ten. The V gene is TRBV19, the J gene TRBJ2-7, with D possibly TRBD2 on 6 matching bases. Trimming removed 2 bases from V and 6 bases from J, with 11 bases in between. The CDR3 consists of 13 residues. Germline CDR1 and CDR2: LNHDA and SQIVND (reference sequence). The CDR3 nucleotides are TGTGCCAGTAGTATAAGATGGGGAGGCGAGCAGTACTTC. Translating it yields CASSIRWGGEQYF. The full variable domain, with the rest looked up from reference TRBV19 and TRBJ2-7, is DGGITQSPKYLFRKEGQNVTLSCEQNLNHDAMYWYRQDPGQGLRLIYYSQIVNDFQKGDIAEGYSVSREKKESFPLTVTSAQKNPTAFYLCASSIRWGGEQYFGPGTRLTVT.

This clone was picked up a small number of times. This rearrangement joins TRBV27 to TRBJ2-5, with TRBD2 matching over 16 bases. The CDR3 covers 19 residues. Losses at the gene ends were 6 bases for V and 4 bases for J; bases not matched to a gene: 14. The germline V gene encodes CDR1 MNHEY and CDR2 SMNVEV (reference sequence). The CDR3 reads CASRRQGPGTSGRGETQYF. DNA of the CDR3: TGTGCCAGCAGACGACAGGGCCCCGGGACTAGCGGGAGGGGAGAGACCCAGTACTTC.

V gene TRBV4-1 combines with J gene TRBJ1-5; tentatively, D is TRBD1 (5 bases). Trimming took 3 bases from V and 3 from J, leaving 12 bases between them. This CDR3 is 15 amino acids long. Germline CDR1 and CDR2: MGHRA and YSYEKL. CDR3 in amino acids: CASSQVDTTNQPQHF. For the CDR3, the DNA is TGCGCCAGCAGCCAGGTGGACACCACCAATCAGCCCCAGCATTTT.

The rearrangement joins TRBV2 to TRBJ1-2; D is undetermined. CDR3 size: 15 residues. V was clipped by 4 bases and J by 4 bases, with 16 bases between them. Germline CDR1 SNHLY, CDR2 FYNNEI. The CDR3 DNA reads as TGTGCCAGCAGTGGAGGTGGGAGGGTGGGCTATGGCTACACCTTC. Protein: CASSGGGRVGYGYTF.

The genes are TRBV28 and TRBJ2-1, with TRBD1 identical over 12 bases. The CDR3 extends over 16 amino acids. Trimming at V came to 5 bases and at J to 7 bases, leaving 9 bases not matched to a gene. In germline, CDR1 is MDHEN, CDR2 SYDVKM. The CDR3: CASSPRDRGRVNEQFF. CDR3 bases: TGTGCCAGCAGTCCAAGGGACAGGGGGCGGGTAAATGAGCAGTTCTTC.

The V and J genes are TRBV5-8 and TRBJ2-1; tentatively, D is TRBD2 (5 bases). Trimming removed 4 bases at V and 3 bases at J, with 14 bases between. CDR1 and CDR2 from the germline V gene are SGHTS and YDEGEE. There are 15 residues in the CDR3. This CDR3 reads CASSTPSGYYNEQFF. In nucleotides, the CDR3 is TGTGCCAGCAGCACCCCCTCGGGGTACTACAATGAGCAGTTCTTC.

This sequence joins TRBV13 and TRBJ1-2, with TRBD1 matching over 8 bases. Trimming at V came to 5 bases and at J to 2 bases, leaving 4 bases not matched to a gene. The CDR3 has 14 amino acids. Germline V lookup: CDR1 PRHDT, CDR2 FYEKMQ (reference sequence). CDR3: CASSAGQANYGYTF. As DNA, the CDR3 is TGTGCCAGCAGCGCGGGACAGGCCAACTATGGCTACACCTTC. The complete variable domain, with remaining parts taken from reference TRBV13 and TRBJ1-2, reads AAGVIQSPRHLIKEKRETATLKCYPIPRHDTVYWYQQGPGQDPQFLISFYEKMQSDKGSIPDRFSAQQFSDYHSELNMSSLELGDSALYFCASSAGQANYGYTFGSGTRLTVV.

The chain recombines TRBV12-2 with TRBJ2-4; no check of the table's D call, TRBD2, against the DNA was made. TRBV12-2 is tagged as a pseudogene. CDR3 length equals 17 residues. The CDR3 coding sequence is TGTGCAAGTCGCTTAGCGACTAGCGGGAGAGCCAAAAACATTCAGTACTTC. This sequence encodes CASRLATSGRAKNIQYF.

The chain employs TRBV18 and TRBJ1-1, with 8 bases fitting TRBD1. The germline V gene has CDR1 KGHSH and CDR2 LQKENI. The CDR3 spans 18 residues. V shed 4 bases and J 3 bases; nucleotides not matched to a gene: 16. CDR3 sequence reads: CASSLNLQARGQDTEAFF. DNA of the CDR3: TGTGCCAGCTCACTCAACCTCCAGGCCAGGGGGCAGGACACTGAAGCTTTCTTT.

The V call is TRBV5-1, the J call TRBJ2-3, with 16 bases identical to TRBD2. The CDR3 is 18 residues long. V lost 4 bases, J lost 4 bases, and 9 bases stayed unmatched. Germline lookup yields CDR1 SGHRS and CDR2 YFSETQ. The DNA for the CDR3 is TGCGCCAGCAGCCGAGGGACTAGCGGGAGGGCCGGGGCAGATACGCAGTATTTT. Translation: CASSRGTSGRAGADTQYF.

CDR3: CASSQGPLVGYGYTF. CDR3 in DNA: TGTGCCAGCAGCCAAGGGCCGCTAGTCGGCTATGGCTACACCTTC. This chain joins TRBV4-2 and TRBJ1-2; D gene uncertain. The CDR3 is made up of 15 amino acids. Per germline, CDR1 LGHNA and CDR2 YNFKEQ. Trimming took off 1 base at V and 4 bases at J, with 13 bases between the two ends.

J is TRBJ1-4 and V is TRBV30; the D gene is possibly TRBD1 (5 bases). From germline, CDR1 is GTSNPN and CDR2 SVGIG (reference sequence). This CDR3 region has 14 residues. Trimming cost V 5 bases and J 4 bases, with 14 bases left between them. CDR3 nucleotides: TGTGCCTGGGGCGGTCCAGGGTTTAATGAAAAACTGTTTTTT. Translated, it gives CAWGGPGFNEKLFF. Together with reference TRBV30 and TRBJ1-4, the CDR3 gives the full variable domain: SQTIHQWPATLVQPVGSPLSLECTVEGTSNPNLYWYRQAAGRGLQLLFYSVGIGQISSEVPQNLSASRPQDRQFILSSKKLLLSDSGFYLCAWGGPGFNEKLFFGSGTQLSVL.

V usage is TRBV11-2 and J usage is TRBJ2-3; 13 bases line up with TRBD2. The V and J ends lost 0 bases and 3 bases, in that order; junction bases with no gene match: 3. This CDR3 comprises 17 residues. Germline CDR1 reads SGHAT; CDR2 reads FQNNGV. The CDR3 coding sequence is TGTGCCAGCAGCTTAGAACTAGCGGGAGGGGGGACAGATACGCAGTATTTT. This translates into CASSLELAGGGTDTQYF.

The rearrangement uses TRBV9 and TRBJ2-7, with TRBD1 identical over 7 bases. The germline V gene has CDR1 SGDLS and CDR2 YYNGEE. V was clipped by 0 bases and J by 1 base; unmatched bases: 4. CDR3 length equals 15 residues. The CDR3 nucleotides are TGTGCCAGCAGCGTAGCCGGGACAGAGTCCTACGAGCAGTACTTC. This sequence encodes CASSVAGTESYEQYF.

The rearrangement uses TRBV6-5 and TRBJ2-3; D is perhaps TRBD2 (5 bases). The germline V gene has CDR1 MNHEY and CDR2 SVGAGI. The CDR3 loop spans 13 amino acids. V lost 7 bases and J lost 4, with 12 bases in between. This chain's CDR3 is CASTVAGADTQYF. In nucleotides, the CDR3 is TGTGCCAGCACAGTTGCGGGTGCAGATACGCAGTATTTT.